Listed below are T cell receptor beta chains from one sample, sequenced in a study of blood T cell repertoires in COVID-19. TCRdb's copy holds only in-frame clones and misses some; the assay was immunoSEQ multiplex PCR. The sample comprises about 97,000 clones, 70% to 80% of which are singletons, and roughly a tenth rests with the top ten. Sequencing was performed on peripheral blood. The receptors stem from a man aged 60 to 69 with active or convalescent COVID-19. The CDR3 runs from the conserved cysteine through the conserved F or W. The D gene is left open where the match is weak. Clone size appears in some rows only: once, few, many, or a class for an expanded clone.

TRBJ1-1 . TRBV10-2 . CASSPSPLDRRDTEAFF TGCGCCAGCAGCCCCTCGCCCTTGGACAGAAGGGACACTGAAGCTTTCTTT
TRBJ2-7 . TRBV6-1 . CASVPAGLPWEQYF TGTGCCAGCGTCCCCGCGGGACTCCCGTGGGAGCAGTACTTC
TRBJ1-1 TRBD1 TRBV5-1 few CASSLGTGGNTEAFF TGCGCCAGCAGCTTGGGGACAGGGGGGAACACTGAAGCTTTCTTT
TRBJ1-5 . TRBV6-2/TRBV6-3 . CASSYPTGYSNQPQHF TGTGCCAGCAGTTACCCCACTGGTTATAGCAATCAGCCCCAGCATTTT
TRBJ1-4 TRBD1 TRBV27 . CASKPGQGRTNEKLFF TGTGCCAGTAAACCGGGACAGGGAAGAACTAATGAAAAACTGTTTTTT
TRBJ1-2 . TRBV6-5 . CASIPPGDPWGYTF TGTGCCAGCATACCCCCGGGGGATCCCTGGGGCTACACCTTC
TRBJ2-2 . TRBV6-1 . CASSALGVGAAGELFF TGTGCCAGCAGTGCCCTGGGAGTGGGGGCGGCCGGGGAGCTGTTTTTT
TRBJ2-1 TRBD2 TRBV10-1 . CASSDGGIAGLVYNEQFF TGCGCCAGCAGTGATGGTGGGATAGCGGGATTGGTCTACAATGAGCAGTTCTTC
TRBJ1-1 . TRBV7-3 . CASSLDIYSEAFF TGTGCCAGCAGCTTGGACATCTACTCTGAAGCTTTCTTT
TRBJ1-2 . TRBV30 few CAWSVRYFRDNLYGYTF TGTGCCTGGAGTGTACGGTATTTCCGGGACAACCTTTATGGCTACACCTTC
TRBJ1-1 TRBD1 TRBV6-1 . CASSARDRGLAFF TGTGCCAGCAGTGCCCGGGACAGGGGGCTAGCTTTCTTT
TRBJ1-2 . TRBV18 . CASSPKAGRDYTF TGTGCCAGCTCACCGAAGGCAGGGCGGGACTACACCTTC
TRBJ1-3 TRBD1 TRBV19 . CASSPRDRGTRENTIYF TGTGCCAGTAGTCCCCGGGACAGGGGGACTCGAGAAAACACCATATATTTT
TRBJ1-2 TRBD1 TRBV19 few CASSIDLGQGFNYGYTF TGTGCCAGTAGTATAGATCTTGGACAGGGTTTTAACTATGGCTACACCTTC
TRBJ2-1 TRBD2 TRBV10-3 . CAISEREGLATNEQFF TGTGCCATCAGTGAGCGAGAGGGACTAGCGACCAATGAGCAGTTCTTC
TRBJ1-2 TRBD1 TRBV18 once CASSPPNRGLEGYTF TGTGCCAGCTCACCCCCAAACAGGGGGCTGGAGGGCTACACCTTC
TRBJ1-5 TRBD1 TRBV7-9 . CAVNRDRDQPQHF TGTGCCGTGAACCGGGACAGGGATCAGCCCCAGCATTTT
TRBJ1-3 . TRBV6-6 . CASSPGNSGNTIYF TGTGCCAGCAGCCCCGGGAACTCTGGAAACACCATATATTTT
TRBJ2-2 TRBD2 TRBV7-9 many CASSYTSGRPGELFF TGTGCCAGCAGCTACACTAGCGGGAGGCCCGGGGAGCTGTTTTTT
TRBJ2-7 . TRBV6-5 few CASSMRAVLNF TGTGCCAGCTCCATGAGGGCGGTCCTCAACTTC
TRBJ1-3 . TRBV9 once CASSRGGDGNTIYF TGTGCCAGCAGCCGGGGGGGAGATGGAAACACCATATATTTT
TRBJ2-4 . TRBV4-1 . CASSQDGQATKNIQYF TGCGCCAGCAGCCAAGATGGACAAGCAACCAAAAACATTCAGTACTTC
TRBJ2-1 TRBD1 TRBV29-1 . CSGLTGGNRNEQFF TGCAGCGGCCTCACAGGGGGCAATAGAAATGAGCAGTTCTTC
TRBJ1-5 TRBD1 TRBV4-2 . CASSPGTDNQPQHF TGTGCCAGCAGCCCTGGGACAGACAATCAGCCCCAGCATTTT
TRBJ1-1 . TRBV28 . CASSLGGFSDTEAFF TGTGCCAGCAGTTTAGGGGGGTTTAGCGACACTGAAGCTTTCTTT
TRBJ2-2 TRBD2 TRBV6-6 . CASSLTSAGELFF TGTGCCAGCAGCCTGACTAGCGCCGGGGAGCTGTTTTTT
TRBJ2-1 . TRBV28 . CASSFNGAHNEQFF TGTGCCAGCAGTTTTAATGGGGCCCACAATGAGCAGTTCTTC
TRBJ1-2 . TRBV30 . CAWSPLPSTGYTF TGTGCCTGGAGTCCTCTTCCGAGTACTGGCTACACCTTC
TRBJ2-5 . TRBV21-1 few CASSKWGEGRSSKETQYF TGTGCCAGCAGCAAATGGGGTGAGGGCAGGTCCTCCAAAGAGACCCAGTACTTC
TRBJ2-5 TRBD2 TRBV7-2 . CASSLNDLAEVMYF TGTGCCAGCAGCTTAAACGATCTAGCGGAGGTTATGTACTTC
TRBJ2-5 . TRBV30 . CAWSVLGRWRETQYF TGTGCCTGGAGTGTTTTGGGTCGCTGGAGAGAGACCCAGTACTTC
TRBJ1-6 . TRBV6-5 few CASSYHRKAQGSPLHF TGTGCCAGCAGTTACCATCGAAAAGCCCAGGGTTCACCCCTCCACTTT
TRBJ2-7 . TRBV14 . CASSQGGQYEQYF TGTGCCAGCAGCCAAGGGGGGCAATACGAGCAGTACTTC
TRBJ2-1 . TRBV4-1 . CASSQVDLLGSYNEQFF TGCGCCAGCAGCCAAGTGGACTTATTAGGCTCCTACAATGAGCAGTTCTTC
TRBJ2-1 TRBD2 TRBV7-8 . CASRAGTSGSFEQFF TGTGCCAGCAGGGCCGGGACTAGCGGGAGTTTTGAGCAGTTCTTC
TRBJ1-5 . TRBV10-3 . CAISDRGGSNQPQHF TGTGCCATCAGTGATAGGGGGGGAAGCAATCAGCCCCAGCATTTT
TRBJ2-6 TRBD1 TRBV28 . CASSGLGTALSGANVLTF TGTGCCAGCAGTGGACTTGGGACAGCTCTCTCTGGGGCCAACGTCCTGACTTTC
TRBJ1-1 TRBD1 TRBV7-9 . CASSLGGGWNTEAFF TGTGCCAGCAGCTTAGGAGGGGGCTGGAACACTGAAGCTTTCTTT
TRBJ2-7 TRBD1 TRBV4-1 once CASSRRDRDYEQYF TGCGCCAGCAGCCGACGGGACAGGGACTACGAGCAGTACTTC
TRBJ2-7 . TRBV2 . CASSDGTSYEQYF TGTGCCAGCAGTGATGGCACCTCCTACGAGCAGTACTTC
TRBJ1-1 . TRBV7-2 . CASSLGGFITEAFF TGTGCCAGCAGCTTGGGGGGATTTATCACTGAAGCTTTCTTT
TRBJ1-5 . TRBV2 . CATSRDYSNQPQHF TGTGCTACGAGCAGGGATTATAGCAATCAGCCCCAGCATTTT
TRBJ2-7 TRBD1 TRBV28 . CASSPRQGLSYEQYF TGTGCCAGCAGTCCCCGACAGGGCCTCTCCTACGAGCAGTACTTC
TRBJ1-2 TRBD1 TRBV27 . CASSPLWTGLNGYTF TGTGCCAGCAGTCCCTTATGGACAGGGCTAAATGGCTACACCTTC
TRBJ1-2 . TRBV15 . CATSPLDEANYGYTF TGTGCCACCAGCCCCCTAGACGAAGCTAACTATGGCTACACCTTC
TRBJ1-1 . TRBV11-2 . CASSLETTPNTEAFF TGTGCCAGCAGCTTAGAGACGACTCCGAACACTGAAGCTTTCTTT
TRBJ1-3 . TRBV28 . CASRPGTTGNTIYF TGTGCCAGCAGACCCGGGACAACTGGAAACACCATATATTTT
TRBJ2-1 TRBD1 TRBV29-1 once CSARQGTYNEQFF TGCAGCGCCCGACAGGGGACCTACAATGAGCAGTTCTTC
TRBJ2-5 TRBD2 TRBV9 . CASSVEGLAGGTEYF TGTGCCAGCAGCGTAGAAGGGCTAGCGGGAGGCACCGAGTACTTC
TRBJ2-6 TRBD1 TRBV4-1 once CASSQSPPRDRGSGANVLTF TGCGCCAGCAGCCAATCCCCGCCCCGGGACAGGGGGTCTGGGGCCAACGTCCTGACTTTC
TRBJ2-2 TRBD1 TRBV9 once CASSSGTGTGELFF TGTGCCAGCAGCTCCGGGACAGGGACGGGGGAGCTGTTTTTT